The source of this T cell receptor beta chain is a study of persistence of HIV-infected CD4 T cells. This was the immunoSEQ version 4 assay in survey mode. Libraries were prepared by immunoSEQ multiplex PCR; TCRdb keeps only in-frame clonotypes and omits some of them. This table holds about 43,000 clones, roughly 90% found once. As concerns this clone: Its matching antigen is unknown.

This nonspecific control used anti-CD3/anti-CD28 bead stimulation of CD4+ T cells. CD4+ T cells upregulating both CD40 ligand and CD69 were sorted as responding cells. This CDR3 is 16 amino acids long. Germline assignment: CDR1 KGHDR and CDR2 SFDVKD. After removal of 4 bases from V and 2 bases from J, the junction contained 6 bases not matched to a gene. This chain links TRBV24-1 with TRBJ1-5, with 8 bases that match TRBD1. Sequencing was performed on CD4+ T cells sorted from PBMCs after roughly 20-hour stimulation, taken from a patient who received antiretroviral therapy. The TCR originated in an adult man with HIV who was CMV-seropositive. CDR3 protein: CATSEGTGEGNQPQHF. The CDR3 bases are TGTGCCACCAGTGAAGGGACAGGCGAAGGCAATCAGCCCCAGCATTTT.